Reported below is one T cell receptor beta chain. These data come from a study of blood T cell repertoires in COVID-19. Authors' processing steps: Reference gene primer amplification in the assay estimated nucleated cell counts. Data came from immunoSEQ multiplex PCR; TCRdb stores just in-frame clones and leaves some out. V, J and clone size were drawn from that table, and D and trimming were deduced from the DNA. The table shows approximately 240,000 clones, with around four fifths occurring only once. V shed 5 bases, J shed 3 bases, and the junction held 5 bases outside the gene matches. Germline V gene sequence: CDR1 SQVTM, CDR2 ANQGSEA. This CDR3 region has 14 residues.

The receptor was isolated from a woman aged 60-70 years who had recovered from COVID-19. The sample was peripheral blood. The chain carries TRBV29-1 and TRBJ2-1, with 9 bases aligning to TRBD1. CDR3 residues: CSVTGTGFYNEQFF. In DNA, the CDR3 is TGCAGCGTTACCGGGACAGGGTTCTACAATGAGCAGTTCTTC.